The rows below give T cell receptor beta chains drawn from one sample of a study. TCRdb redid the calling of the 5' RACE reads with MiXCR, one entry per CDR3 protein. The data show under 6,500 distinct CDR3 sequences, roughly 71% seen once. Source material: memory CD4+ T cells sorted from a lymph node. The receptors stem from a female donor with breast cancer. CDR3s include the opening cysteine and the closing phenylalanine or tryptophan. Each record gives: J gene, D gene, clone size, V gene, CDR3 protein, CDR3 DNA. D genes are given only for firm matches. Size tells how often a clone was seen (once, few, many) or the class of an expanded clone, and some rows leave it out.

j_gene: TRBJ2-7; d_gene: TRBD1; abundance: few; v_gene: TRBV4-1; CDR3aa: CASSHLTGDRGEQYF; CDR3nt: TGCGCCAGCAGCCATCTGACAGGGGACCGTGGGGAGCAGTACTTC
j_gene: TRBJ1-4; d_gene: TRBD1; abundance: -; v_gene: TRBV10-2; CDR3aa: CASRDRDREKLFF; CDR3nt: TGCGCCAGCAGGGACAGGGATCGGGAAAAACTGTTTTTT
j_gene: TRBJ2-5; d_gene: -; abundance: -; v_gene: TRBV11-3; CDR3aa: CASSRGDQETQYF; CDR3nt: TGTGCCAGCAGCAGGGGGGATCAAGAGACCCAGTACTTC
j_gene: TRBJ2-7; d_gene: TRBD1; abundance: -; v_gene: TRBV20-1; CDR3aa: CSARRGQGNVREQYF; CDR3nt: TGCAGTGCTAGACGAGGACAGGGGAATGTAAGAGAGCAGTACTTC
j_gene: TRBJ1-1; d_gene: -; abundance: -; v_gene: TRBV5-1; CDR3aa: CASRSQRNTEALF; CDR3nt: TGCGCCAGCAGGTCACAGCGGAACACTGAAGCTCTCTTT
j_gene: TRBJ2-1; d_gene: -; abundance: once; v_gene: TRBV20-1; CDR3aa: CSARGVSYNEQFF; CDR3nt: TGCAGTGCTAGAGGGGTGTCCTACAATGAGCAGTTCTTC
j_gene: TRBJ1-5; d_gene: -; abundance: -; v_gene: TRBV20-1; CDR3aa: CSAMDIAGNQPQHF; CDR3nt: TGCAGTGCCATGGACATCGCTGGCAATCAGCCCCAGCATTTT
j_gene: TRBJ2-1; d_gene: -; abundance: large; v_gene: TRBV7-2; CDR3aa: CASSLKQAYNEQFF; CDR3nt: TGTGCCAGCAGCTTAAAACAGGCCTACAATGAGCAGTTCTTC
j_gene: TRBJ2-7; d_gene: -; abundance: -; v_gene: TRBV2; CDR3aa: CASSWDGSSYEQYF; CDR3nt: TGTGCCAGCAGTTGGGACGGAAGCTCCTACGAGCAGTACTTC
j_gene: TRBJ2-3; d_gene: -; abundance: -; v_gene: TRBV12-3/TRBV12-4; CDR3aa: CASSFGSASTDTQYF; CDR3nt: TGTGCCAGCAGTTTTGGTAGCGCTAGCACAGATACGCAGTATTTT
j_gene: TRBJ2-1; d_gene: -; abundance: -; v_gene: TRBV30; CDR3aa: CAWSVGRTTSLVREQFF; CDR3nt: TGTGCCTGGAGTGTAGGAAGGACTACCTCATTGGTGCGTGAGCAGTTCTTC
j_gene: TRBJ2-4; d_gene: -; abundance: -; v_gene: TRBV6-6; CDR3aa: CASSDGRYSNIQYF; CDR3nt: TGTGCCAGCAGTGACGGTCGTTACTCAAACATTCAGTACTTC
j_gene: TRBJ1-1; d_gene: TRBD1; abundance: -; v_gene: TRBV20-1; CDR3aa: CSARPGQTGFSVAFF; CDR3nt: TGCAGTGCTAGACCCGGACAGACAGGGTTTAGTGTAGCTTTCTTT
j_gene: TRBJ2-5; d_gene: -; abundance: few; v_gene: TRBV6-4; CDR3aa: CASRQQGALAGGGETQYF; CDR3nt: TGTGCCAGCAGACAACAGGGGGCTTTGGCGGGGGGGGGGGAGACCCAGTACTTC
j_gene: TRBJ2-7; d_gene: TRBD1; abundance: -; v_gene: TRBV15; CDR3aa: CATSRDVHMTGVTAYEQYF; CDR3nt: TGTGCCACCAGCAGAGATGTTCATATGACAGGGGTGACAGCTTACGAGCAGTACTTC
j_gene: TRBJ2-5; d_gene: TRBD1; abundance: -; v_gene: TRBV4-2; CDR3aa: CASSQRTGGIGETQYF; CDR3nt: TGTGCCAGCAGCCAAAGAACAGGGGGCATCGGGGAGACCCAGTACTTC
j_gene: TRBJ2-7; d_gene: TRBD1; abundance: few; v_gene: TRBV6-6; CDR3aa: CASSGTSRDSLYEQYF; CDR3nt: TGTGCCAGCAGTGGAACAAGTCGGGACAGTCTCTACGAGCAGTACTTC
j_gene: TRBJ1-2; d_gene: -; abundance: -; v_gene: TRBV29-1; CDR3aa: CSVEETGTGPYGYTF; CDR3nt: TGCAGCGTTGAAGAAACCGGGACGGGACCTTATGGCTACACCTTC
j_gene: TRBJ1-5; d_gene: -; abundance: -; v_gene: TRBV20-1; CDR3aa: CSASRDHNQPQHF; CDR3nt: TGCAGTGCTAGCCGGGACCACAATCAGCCCCAGCATTTT
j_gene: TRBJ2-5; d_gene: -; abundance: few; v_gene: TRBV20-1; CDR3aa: CSAASQRETQYF; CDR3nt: TGCAGTGCCGCGTCCCAGAGGGAGACCCAGTACTTC
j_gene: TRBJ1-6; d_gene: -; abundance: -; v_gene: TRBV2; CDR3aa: CASSGQPSSYNSPLHF; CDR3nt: TGTGCCAGCAGTGGACAGCCAAGCTCCTATAATTCACCTCTCCACTTT
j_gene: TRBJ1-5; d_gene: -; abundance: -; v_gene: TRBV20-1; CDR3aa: CSAISDSNQPQHF; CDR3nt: TGCAGTGCTATATCCGATAGCAATCAGCCCCAGCATTTT
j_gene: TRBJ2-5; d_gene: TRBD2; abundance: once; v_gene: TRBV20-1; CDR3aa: CSLGTSQETQYF; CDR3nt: TGCAGTCTCGGGACTAGCCAAGAGACCCAGTACTTC
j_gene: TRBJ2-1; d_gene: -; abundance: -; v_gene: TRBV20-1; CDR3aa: CSARRPGYQDNEQFF; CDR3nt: TGCAGTGCTAGAAGGCCAGGGTATCAGGACAATGAGCAGTTCTTC
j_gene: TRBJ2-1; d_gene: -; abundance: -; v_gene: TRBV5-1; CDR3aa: CASSLEGGYNEQFF; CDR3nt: TGCGCCAGCAGCTTGGAAGGTGGTTACAATGAGCAGTTCTTC
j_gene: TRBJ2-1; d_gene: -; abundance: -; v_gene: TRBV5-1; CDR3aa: CASSLEWGAEQFF; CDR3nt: TGCGCCAGCAGCTTGGAGTGGGGGGCTGAGCAGTTCTTC
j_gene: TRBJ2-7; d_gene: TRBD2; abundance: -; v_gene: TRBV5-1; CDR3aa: CASTRGLAGLDEQYF; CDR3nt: TGCGCCAGCACCCGGGGACTAGCTGGGTTGGACGAGCAGTACTTC
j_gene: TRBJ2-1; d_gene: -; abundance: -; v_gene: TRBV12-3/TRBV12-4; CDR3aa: CASSRDHQYNEQFF; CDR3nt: TGTGCCAGCAGCCGGGACCACCAATACAATGAGCAGTTCTTC
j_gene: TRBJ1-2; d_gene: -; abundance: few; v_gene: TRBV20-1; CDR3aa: CSARLGTEYGYTF; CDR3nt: TGCAGTGCTAGACTTGGGACGGAATATGGCTACACCTTC
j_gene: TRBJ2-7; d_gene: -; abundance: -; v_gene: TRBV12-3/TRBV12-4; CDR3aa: CASSLTSYEQYF; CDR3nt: TGTGCCAGCAGTTTAACGTCCTACGAGCAGTACTTC